This T cell receptor (beta chain) comes out of a study of T-cell reconstitution after alpha-beta-depleted transplantation in children. The V end lost 2 bases, the J end lost 3 bases, and 11 bases lay between the germline ends. The CDR3 extends over 15 amino acids. Germline CDR1 and CDR2: SGHTA and FQGNSA. This clonotype was seen many times. Its antigen is currently unknown. Researchers prepared the TCRbeta library using unique molecular identifiers, the study reports. TCRdb used MiXCR to reprocess the PCR reads, holding one entry per CDR3 protein. This table holds about 3,000 distinct CDR3 sequences, roughly 27% found once. General study points: Recipient T cells and thymic progenitors that survived were the source of the high TCRbeta diversity seen at day 60 in some patients. After transplant, at about two months, alpha-beta T cells were reportedly derived from several hundred expanded graft clones. Counts and diversity of T cells one year after transplant came mostly from newly produced T cells.

The origin of this receptor is a male patient aged 2-9 years who had a stem cell transplant for acute myeloid leukemia, so the T cells may come from the graft donor. The chain has TRBV7-2 and TRBJ2-1; TRBD1 might be the D (5 bases). The starting material was PBMCs, mostly from graft donor cells, obtained 60 days after TCRalphabeta/CD19-depleted stem cell transplant. DNA for the CDR3: TGTGCCAGCAGCTTAAGCAGGGTATTCTACAATGAGCAGTTCTTC. This encodes CASSLSRVFYNEQFF.